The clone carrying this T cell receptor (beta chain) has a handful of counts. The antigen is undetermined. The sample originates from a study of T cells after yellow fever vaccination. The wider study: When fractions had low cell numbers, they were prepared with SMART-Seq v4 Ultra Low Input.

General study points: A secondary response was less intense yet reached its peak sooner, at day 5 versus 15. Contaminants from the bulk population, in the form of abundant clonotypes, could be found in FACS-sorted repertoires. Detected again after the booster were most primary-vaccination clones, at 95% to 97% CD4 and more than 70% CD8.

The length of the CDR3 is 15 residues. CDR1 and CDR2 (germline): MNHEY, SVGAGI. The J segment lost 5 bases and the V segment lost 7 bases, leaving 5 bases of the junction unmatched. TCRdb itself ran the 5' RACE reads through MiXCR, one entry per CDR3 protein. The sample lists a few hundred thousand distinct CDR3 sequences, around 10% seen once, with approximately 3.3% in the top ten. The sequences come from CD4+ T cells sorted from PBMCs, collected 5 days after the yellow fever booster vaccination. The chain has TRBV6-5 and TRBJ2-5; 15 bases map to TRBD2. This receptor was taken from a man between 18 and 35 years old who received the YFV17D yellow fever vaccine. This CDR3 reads CASTGLAGGRETQYF. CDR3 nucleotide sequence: TGTGCCAGCACCGGACTAGCGGGGGGGCGGGAGACCCAGTACTTC.